This record concerns one T cell receptor beta chain sequence. This entry belongs to a study of blood T cell repertoires in COVID-19. Study as a whole: PBMCs, B-cell-depleted T cells, or T cells provided the cDNA or gDNA that made up the material.

From germline, CDR1 is LGHDT and CDR2 YNNKEL (reference sequence). Unmatched junction bases numbered 7, after V lost 5 bases and J lost 8 bases. The CDR3 is made up of 15 amino acids. Data came from immunoSEQ multiplex PCR; TCRdb stores just in-frame clones and leaves some out. The sample records 50,000 or so clones, 75% to 85% being singletons. The gene calls are TRBV3-1 (or the pseudogene TRBV3-2) and TRBJ2-1; 12 nucleotides match TRBD2. This TCR came from a man aged 40-50 years with acute or convalescent COVID-19. The material sequenced was peripheral blood. The CDR3 nucleotides are TGTGCCAGCAGCAAGCCTAGCGGGGGGGCGGATGAGCAGTTCTTC. Amino acid sequence: CASSKPSGGADEQFF.